This TCR beta chain originates from a study of vaccination effects on CD4 cells after COVID-19. Study-level information: Ahead of sequencing, the ViraFEST assay grew antigen-specific CD4+ T cells using viral peptide pools.

Findings of the study overall: Cross-reaction with common cold coronaviruses was seen in only 1 of 255 vaccine-induced clones from healthy vaccinees. Late post-vaccination samples showed marked contraction of infection- and vaccine-induced clones.

Sequenced by immunoSEQ multiplex PCR; TCRdb stores in-frame clones only, minus some. The sample holds roughly 30,000 clones; around two thirds are singletons and the top ten take under 4%. Cultured cells yielded isolated CD4+ T cells after 10 days. A remark on this clone: What it binds is not known.

The V gene's germline CDR1 is DFQATT and CDR2 SNEGSKA (reference sequence). With 6 bases removed from V and 9 bases from J, the gap between germline ends came to 12 bases. The CDR3 runs to 11 residues. The sample was CD4+ T cells from PBMCs cultured without peptide, taken before COVID-19 vaccination. This receptor was identified in a human donor who received a COVID-19 vaccine. The rearrangement joins TRBV20-1 to TRBJ2-1, with D unresolved. This CDR3 is CSAERSREQFF. In DNA, the CDR3 is TGCAGTGCGGAAAGGAGTCGTGAGCAGTTCTTC.